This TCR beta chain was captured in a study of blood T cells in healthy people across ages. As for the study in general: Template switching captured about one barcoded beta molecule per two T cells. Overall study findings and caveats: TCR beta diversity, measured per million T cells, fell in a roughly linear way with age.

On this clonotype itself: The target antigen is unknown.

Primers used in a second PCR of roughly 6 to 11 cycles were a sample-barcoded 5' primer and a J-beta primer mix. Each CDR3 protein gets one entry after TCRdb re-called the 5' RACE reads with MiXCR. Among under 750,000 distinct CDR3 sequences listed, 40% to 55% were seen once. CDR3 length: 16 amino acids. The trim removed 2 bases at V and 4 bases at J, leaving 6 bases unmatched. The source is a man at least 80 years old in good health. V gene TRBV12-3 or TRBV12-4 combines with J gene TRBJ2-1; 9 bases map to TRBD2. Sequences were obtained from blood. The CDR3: CASSLWLTSGYNEQFF. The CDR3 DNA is TGTGCCAGCAGTTTATGGTTGACTAGCGGATACAATGAGCAGTTCTTC.